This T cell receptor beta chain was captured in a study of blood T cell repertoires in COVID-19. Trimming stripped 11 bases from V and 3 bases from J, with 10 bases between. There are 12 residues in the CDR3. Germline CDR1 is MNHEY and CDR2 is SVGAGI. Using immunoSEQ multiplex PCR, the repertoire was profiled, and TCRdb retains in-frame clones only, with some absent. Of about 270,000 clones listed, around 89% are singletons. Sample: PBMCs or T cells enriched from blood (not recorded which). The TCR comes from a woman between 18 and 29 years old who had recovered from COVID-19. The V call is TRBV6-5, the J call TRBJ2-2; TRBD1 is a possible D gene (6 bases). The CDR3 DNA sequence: TGTGCCTCGCCAGGGGACACCGGGGAGCTGTTTTTT. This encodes CASPGDTGELFF.